Listed below are T cell receptor beta chains from one sample, sequenced in a study of blood T cell repertoires in COVID-19. The repertoire was sequenced with immunoSEQ multiplex PCR; TCRdb's copy has only in-frame clones and lacks some. The data contain over 85,000 clones, approximately 92% of them seen just once; the ten biggest clones take up more than 1.5%. Specimen: peripheral blood. The receptor set was obtained from a woman aged 45-59 years with COVID-19, enrolled during active disease. CDR3s include the opening cysteine and the closing phenylalanine or tryptophan. The order of the fields is J gene, clone size, D gene, V gene, CDR3 DNA, CDR3 protein. D genes are given only for firm matches. Some rows mark clone size as missing; the rest say once, few, many or name a class of expanded clone.

TRBJ1-3	-	TRBD1	TRBV7-2	TGTGCCAGCAGCCAAACAGGGGTGGGAAACACCATATATTTT	CASSQTGVGNTIYF
TRBJ1-6	-	-	TRBV12-3/TRBV12-4	TGTGCCAGCAGCCTTCATAATTCACCCCTCCACTTT	CASSLHNSPLHF
TRBJ1-4	-	TRBD1	TRBV18	TGTGCCAGCTCACCGGGGAAGGGACAGAGCGGTGAAAAACTGTTTTTT	CASSPGKGQSGEKLFF
TRBJ1-1	-	-	TRBV12-3/TRBV12-4	TGTGCCAGCAGTTCCCAGATGAACACTGAAGCTTTCTTT	CASSSQMNTEAFF
TRBJ1-2	-	TRBD1	TRBV2	TGTGCCAGCAGTGACAAGTATCCCCCCCGGGACAGCTATGGCTACACCTTC	CASSDKYPPRDSYGYTF
TRBJ1-5	-	-	TRBV5-6	TGTGCCAGCAGTCGACGACAGGTCAATCAGCCCCAGCATTTT	CASSRRQVNQPQHF
TRBJ2-3	-	-	TRBV7-3	TGTGCCAGCAGCTCCCGAGGTTGGGCAGATACGCAGTATTTT	CASSSRGWADTQYF
TRBJ1-6	once	-	TRBV9	TGTGCCAGCAGTATACTGGAGTTGCGATCACCCCTCCACTTT	CASSILELRSPLHF
TRBJ1-2	-	-	TRBV5-8	TGTGCCAGCAGCCCCCGGATTGGGGGCGCCTATGGCTACACCTTC	CASSPRIGGAYGYTF
TRBJ1-6	-	-	TRBV4-3	TGCGCCAGCAGCCAACTTACTTCACTTACTTCACCCCTCCACTTT	CASSQLTSLTSPLHF
TRBJ2-3	-	TRBD1	TRBV11-3	TGTGCCAGCAGTCCCACAGGGGACGATACGCAGTATTTT	CASSPTGDDTQYF
TRBJ1-1	-	-	TRBV19	TGTGCCAGTAGAACTTTGGGACTCCGGAACACTGAAGCTTTCTTT	CASRTLGLRNTEAFF
TRBJ2-6	-	-	TRBV18	TGTGCCAGCTCAAGCAAGCACTCTGGGGCCAACGTCCTGACTTTC	CASSSKHSGANVLTF
TRBJ1-2	-	-	TRBV7-9	TGTGCCAGCAGCCTAGGCGGGGTGGGATTAAACTATGGCTACACCTTC	CASSLGGVGLNYGYTF
TRBJ1-6	-	-	TRBV30	TGTGCCTGGGGCAATACAGGGTTCCAATCACCCCTCCACTTT	CAWGNTGFQSPLHF
TRBJ1-3	once	-	TRBV11-3	TGTGCCAGCAGCTTAGTGACAACCACCTCTGGAAACACCATATATTTT	CASSLVTTTSGNTIYF
TRBJ2-1	-	TRBD2	TRBV11-2	TGTGCCAGCAGTTACAGCACTAGCGTGGGCAATGAGCAGTTCTTC	CASSYSTSVGNEQFF
TRBJ2-2	-	TRBD1	TRBV19	TGTGCCGGGAGACAGGGTCCGAACACCGGGGAGCTGTTTTTT	CAGRQGPNTGELFF
TRBJ1-1	once	-	TRBV10-3	TGTGCCATCTCCTCAGGGATGGGCGCTGAAGCTTTCTTT	CAISSGMGAEAFF
TRBJ2-1	-	-	TRBV6-6	TGTGCCAGCGGGGCAGGGAACGAGCAGTTCTTC	CASGAGNEQFF
TRBJ1-1	-	-	TRBV18	TGTGCCAGCTCACCAATAGAGGGGGTAAGCAGGACTGAAGCTTTCTTT	CASSPIEGVSRTEAFF
TRBJ2-1	-	-	TRBV9	TGTGCCAGCAGCGTAGGGTCTGGACGGGGGAATGAGCAGTTCTTC	CASSVGSGRGNEQFF
TRBJ2-1	once	TRBD1	TRBV9	TGTGCCAGCAGCGTAGCTCCGGGACAGGGGGTCAATGAGCAGTTCTTC	CASSVAPGQGVNEQFF
TRBJ2-1	-	TRBD2	TRBV11-2	TGTGCCAGCAGCTTAAATAGCGGGGGGGCCGATGAGCAGTTCTTC	CASSLNSGGADEQFF
TRBJ2-7	few	TRBD1	TRBV9	TGTGCCAGCAGCGTAGCAGGAGGGACAGGGGCCTCCCTCTACGAGCAGTACTTC	CASSVAGGTGASLYEQYF
TRBJ2-1	-	TRBD2	TRBV5-6	TGTGCCAGCAGCTTGGTCGGGGGGTCCTACAATGAGCAGTTCTTC	CASSLVGGSYNEQFF
TRBJ2-7	-	-	TRBV7-2	TGTGCCAGCAGCTTAGTTCGGGGGGAGCAGTACTTC	CASSLVRGEQYF
TRBJ1-1	-	-	TRBV4-3	TGCGCCAGCAGCCAAGGGAGGGTTAACACTGAAGCTTTCTTT	CASSQGRVNTEAFF
TRBJ2-1	-	TRBD2	TRBV7-2	TGTGCCAGCAGCTTACAACTAGCGGGGGGGCCCATATACAATGAGCAGTTCTTC	CASSLQLAGGPIYNEQFF